The 26 T cell receptor beta chains reported below all come from one sample, sequenced in a study of cytomegalovirus exposure and HLA in healthy donors. The PCR used 60 Vbeta and 13 Jbeta primers. Sequenced by immunoSEQ multiplex PCR; TCRdb stores in-frame clones only, minus some. This sample has about 160,000 clones, with approximately 80% found just once. The source material was PBMCs. The receptors originated from a man in his forties in good health and CMV-seronegative.

This rearrangement joins TRBV7-6 to TRBJ2-1, with TRBD2 as a possible D gene (6 bases). This CDR3 spans 13 amino acids. CDR1 and CDR2 from the germline V gene are SGHVS and FNYEAQ. With 3 bases removed from V and 6 bases from J, the gap between germline ends came to 9 bases. CDR3 protein: CASSFSSANEQFF. The CDR3 DNA is TGTGCCAGCAGCTTTTCTAGCGCCAATGAGCAGTTCTTC.

The chain couples TRBV6-5 to TRBJ2-5; D gene unclear. The CDR3 is made up of 12 amino acids. V was cut by 0 bases and J by 5 bases, with 4 bases left in between. CDR1 is MNHEY and CDR2 is SVGAGI in the germline V gene. DNA for the CDR3: TGTGCCAGCAGTTACTCCGGGGAGACCCAGTACTTC. Translating gives CASSYSGETQYF.

This clone was seen more than once but under ten times. The rearrangement joins TRBV27 to TRBJ2-7; the D gene is possibly TRBD1 (6 bases). The CDR3 is 14 amino acids. V dropped 1 base and J dropped 6 bases, with 13 bases sitting between them. Per germline, CDR1 MNHEY and CDR2 SMNVEV (reference sequence). CDR3 DNA sequence: TGTGCCAGCAGTTTATTTCTGGGGGCAAGCGAGCAGTACTTC. The encoded protein is CASSLFLGASEQYF.

The V call is TRBV10-3, the J call TRBJ2-5; D perhaps matches TRBD1 (6 bases). The assigned J gene may be wrong: the sequence end matches TRBJ2-7 better. The CDR3 is 12 amino acids. Per germline, CDR1 ENHRY and CDR2 SYGVKD. This CDR3 reads CAISQGFGEQYF. CDR3 bases: TGTGCCATCAGTCAGGGGTTCGGCGAGCAGTACTTC.

The V gene is TRBV5-1, the J gene TRBJ2-3; 10 bases align to TRBD2. The CDR3 is 16 amino acids. The trim removed 4 bases at V and 3 bases at J, leaving 8 bases unmatched. Germline lookup yields CDR1 SGHRS and CDR2 YFSETQ. The CDR3 is CASSTESGGDTDTQYF. The CDR3 DNA is TGCGCCAGCAGCACAGAGAGCGGGGGGGATACAGATACGCAGTATTTT.

V is TRBV27 and J is TRBJ1-6; 7 positions match TRBD1. With V trimmed by 3 bases and J by 0 bases, 5 bases remained unmatched. Germline CDR1 MNHEY, CDR2 SMNVEV (reference sequence). There are 17 residues in the CDR3. DNA of the CDR3: TGTGCCAGCAGTTTCAAACAGGGGAGCTCCTATAATTCACCCCTCCACTTT. Protein: CASSFKQGSSYNSPLHF.

The chain joins TRBV9 to TRBJ2-1, with 7 bases aligning to TRBD2. V lost 2 bases, J lost 0 bases, and 2 bases stayed unmatched. Germline loops: CDR1 SGDLS, CDR2 YYNGEE. The CDR3 consists of 15 residues. CDR3 DNA: TGTGCCAGCAGCGTGAGCGGGGCCTCCTACAATGAGCAGTTCTTC. Protein: CASSVSGASYNEQFF.

The chain is built from TRBV6-1 and TRBJ2-7; 8 bases match TRBD2. The V gene's germline CDR1 is MNHNS and CDR2 SASEGT. J gave up 1 base and V 0 bases, and 2 bases lay outside the gene matches. The CDR3 runs to 15 residues. This CDR3 reads CASSEAGGVSYEQYF. The CDR3 DNA reads as TGTGCCAGCAGTGAAGCCGGGGGGGTTTCCTACGAGCAGTACTTC.

The chain employs TRBV21-1 and TRBJ2-7; the table's D call TRBD2 went unverified against the DNA. TRBV21-1 corresponds to a pseudogene. This CDR3 has 9 amino acids. This CDR3 reads CASHPGQYF. CDR3 in DNA: TGTGCCAGCCACCCGGGGCAGTACTTC.

J is TRBJ1-5 and V is TRBV15; 8 nucleotides agree with TRBD1. The J segment lost 2 bases and the V segment lost 3 bases, leaving 6 bases of the junction unmatched. The CDR3 totals 16 residues. CDR1 is LNHNV, CDR2 YYDKDF, per germline (reference sequence). The CDR3: CATSSGQGLGNQPQHF. The CDR3 nucleotides read TGTGCCACCAGCAGTGGACAGGGCTTGGGCAATCAGCCCCAGCATTTT.

CDR3 residues: CASSETGATGYTF. For the CDR3, the DNA is TGTGCCAGCAGTGAAACAGGGGCCACTGGCTACACCTTC. The V and J genes are TRBV2 and TRBJ1-2; the match to TRBD1 covers 7 bases. V trimming: 2 bases; J trimming: 7 bases; junction bases outside the gene matches: 4. CDR3 size: 13 residues. Germline V gene sequence: CDR1 SNHLY, CDR2 FYNNEI.

The chain is built from TRBV7-3 and TRBJ2-1; possibly TRBD1 for D (7 bases). The CDR3 covers 17 residues. The V end was cut by 5 bases, the J end by 5 bases, with 22 bases between. CDR1 is SGHTA and CDR2 is FQGTGA in the germline V gene. For the CDR3, the DNA is TGTGCCAGCAGCCAAACAGGGGACTTTTCCTATCACAATGAGCAGTTCTTC. Amino acid sequence: CASSQTGDFSYHNEQFF.

V usage is TRBV5-1 and J usage is TRBJ2-1; possible D gene TRBD2, 7 bases. Germline V gene sequence: CDR1 SGHRS, CDR2 YFSETQ. V lost 3 bases, J lost 5 bases, and 15 bases lay in between. The CDR3 runs to 15 residues. This CDR3 reads CASSWLGGPDNEQFF. DNA for the CDR3: TGCGCCAGCAGCTGGCTGGGGGGGCCTGACAATGAGCAGTTCTTC.

This clone has more than one count but fewer than ten. The V and J genes are TRBV6-6 and TRBJ1-1; D uncertain. CDR1 and CDR2 (germline): MNHNY, SVGAGI (reference sequence). The CDR3 is made up of 13 amino acids. Trimming pared 0 bases from V and 4 bases from J, leaving 6 bases between. CDR3 bases: TGTGCCAGCAGTTACTCGATCGGCACTGAAGCTTTCTTT. This codes for CASSYSIGTEAFF.

This rearrangement joins TRBV6-5 to TRBJ2-3; 11 bases are shared with TRBD2. Germline values: CDR1 MNHEY, CDR2 SVGAGI. This CDR3 is built from 15 residues. J lost 3 bases, V lost 4 bases, and 3 bases had no gene match. The CDR3: CASSWASGGTDTQYF. The DNA of the CDR3 is TGTGCCAGCAGTTGGGCTAGCGGGGGGACAGATACGCAGTATTTT.

This chain links TRBV10-3 with TRBJ2-7, with 7 bases fitting TRBD1. V shed 2 bases and J 2 bases; nucleotides not matched to a gene: 6. The CDR3 is 15 residues long. Germline V gives CDR1 ENHRY, CDR2 SYGVKD. The DNA for the CDR3 is TGTGCCATCAGTGAGGCTACAGGGGCCCCCTACGAGCAGTACTTC. This sequence encodes CAISEATGAPYEQYF.

This clone has a handful of counts. The chain links TRBV7-9 to TRBJ1-1; D possibly corresponds to TRBD1 (5 bases). The length of the CDR3 is 11 residues. With 10 bases removed from V and 1 base from J, the gap between germline ends came to 7 bases. The germline CDR1 and CDR2 sequences are SEHNR and FQNEAQ (reference sequence). The DNA for the CDR3 is TGTGCCACCGGGGGGAACACTGAAGCTTTCTTT. Translated, it gives CATGGNTEAFF.

The J gene is TRBJ2-3, the V gene TRBV28, with 10 bases aligning to TRBD1. CDR1 MDHEN and CDR2 SYDVKM come from the germline V gene. The V gene end was trimmed by 4 bases and the J gene end by 5 bases; junction bases not matched to a gene: 6. The CDR3 consists of 15 residues. As DNA, the CDR3 is TGTGCCAGCAGTTCGGGGACAGGGGCCATAGATACGCAGTATTTT. Its translation: CASSSGTGAIDTQYF.

Comments on this clone: The sample contains more than one DNA sequence encoding this CDR3. V gene TRBV7-6 combines with J gene TRBJ1-1, with a possible D match to TRBD1 (6 bases). Deletions cut 6 bases from V and 11 bases from J, with 19 bases between. The CDR3 loop spans 13 amino acids. In germline, CDR1 is SGHVS, CDR2 FNYEAQ. CDR3 nucleotide sequence: TGTGCCAGCAGTTTATGGGGTGGGGACAAGGCTTTCTTT. Protein sequence: CASSLWGGDKAFF.

The V call is TRBV27, the J call TRBJ2-7; 11 bases are shared with TRBD1. V gave up 4 bases and J gave up 3 bases; unmatched junction bases: 2. Germline V gives CDR1 MNHEY, CDR2 SMNVEV (reference sequence). The CDR3 is 14 residues long. CDR3 sequence (DNA): TGTGCCAGCAGTTGGGGGACAGGGGGCTACGAGCAGTACTTC. This translates into CASSWGTGGYEQYF.

This chain connects TRBV2 to TRBJ1-5; TRBD1 is a possible D gene (5 bases). Trimming left V 6 bases short and J 7 bases short, with 13 bases between. The CDR3 is 13 amino acids. Germline CDR1 and CDR2: SNHLY and FYNNEI. CDR3 nucleotides: TGTGCCAGCAGCGTTAGCAGGGCGCAGCCCCAGCATTTT. Translating gives CASSVSRAQPQHF.

The V and J genes are TRBV13 and TRBJ1-2; 7 nucleotides match TRBD1. Germline V gene data show CDR1 as PRHDT and CDR2 as FYEKMQ (reference sequence). Trimming took 5 bases from V and 6 from J; bases not matched to a gene: 21. The CDR3 runs to 18 residues. CDR3 protein: CASSNSPGQQTRINGYTF. CDR3 nucleotide sequence: TGTGCCAGCAGCAACTCTCCGGGACAGCAAACTCGCATCAATGGCTACACCTTC.

The chain links TRBV6-6 to TRBJ2-5; perhaps TRBD1 as D (5 bases). This CDR3 has 13 amino acids. The V and J ends lost 4 bases and 5 bases respectively, with 11 bases between them. Germline V gives CDR1 MNHNY, CDR2 SVGAGI (reference sequence). CDR3 residues: CASSSTRVETQYF. The CDR3 DNA is TGTGCCAGCAGTTCGACCAGGGTTGAGACCCAGTACTTC.

V gene TRBV6-6 combines with J gene TRBJ1-5; TRBD1 might be the D (5 bases). Trimming left V 0 bases short and J 0 bases short, with 9 bases between. This CDR3 is built from 16 residues. CDR1 and CDR2 (germline): MNHNY, SVGAGI (reference sequence). The CDR3 bases are TGTGCCAGCAGTTACTCGGGGGGGTATAGCAATCAGCCCCAGCATTTT. The encoded protein is CASSYSGGYSNQPQHF.

By sample fraction, this clone is medium-sized. The same CDR3 arises from other DNA sequences in this sample as well. The V and J genes are TRBV5-4 and TRBJ2-5, with D perhaps matching TRBD1 (5 bases). The CDR3 totals 14 residues. V lost 3 bases and J lost 0, with 9 bases in between. CDR1 and CDR2 from the germline V gene are SGHNT and YYREEE (reference sequence). CDR3 sequence: CASSYRQYQETQYF. As DNA, the CDR3 is TGTGCCAGCAGCTATCGACAGTACCAAGAGACCCAGTACTTC.

This clone was observed a handful of times. The chain carries TRBV13 and TRBJ2-7; 7 bases agree with TRBD1. In germline, CDR1 is PRHDT, CDR2 FYEKMQ (reference sequence). The CDR3 totals 14 residues. The trim removed 5 bases at V and 2 bases at J, leaving 6 bases unmatched. The chain's CDR3 is CASSPGTATYEQYF. The CDR3 region has the DNA TGTGCCAGCAGCCCTGGGACAGCGACCTACGAGCAGTACTTC.